A single sample is the source of the 6 T cell receptor beta chains below, sequenced in a study of response to subunit inactivated influenza vaccine. Using its own MiXCR run on the RT-PCR reads, TCRdb lists one record per CDR3 protein. The table shows about 520,000 distinct CDR3 sequences, with approximately 7.3% occurring only once. The source was PBMCs from blood, collected roughly 24 months after vaccination. All receptors derive from a man between 50 and 70 years old who received an inactivated influenza vaccine.

This chain joins TRBV5-6 and TRBJ2-2; perhaps TRBD2 as D (6 bases). V lost 3 bases, J lost 5 bases, and 11 bases lay in between. Germline lookup yields CDR1 SGHDT and CDR2 YYEEEE. The CDR3 totals 14 residues. CDR3: CASSWRDRTGELFF. The CDR3 DNA follows: TGTGCCAGCAGCTGGAGGGACCGGACCGGGGAGCTGTTTTTT.

This clonotype was seen only a few times. The V and J genes are TRBV4-1 and TRBJ1-1; D is possibly TRBD1 (5 bases). This CDR3 contains 15 residues. The germline CDR1 and CDR2 sequences are MGHRA and YSYEKL. V gave up 1 base and J gave up 3 bases, with 12 bases separating them. CDR3 coding DNA: TGCGCCAGCAGCCAAGTTCAGGGTCAGGACACTGAAGCTTTCTTT. Residues: CASSQVQGQDTEAFF.

This clonotype was found a few times. J is TRBJ2-3 and V is TRBV7-9; D possibly uses TRBD1 or TRBD2 (5 bases each). The CDR3 is 16 residues long. CDR1 is SEHNR, CDR2 FQNEAQ, per germline (reference sequence). Trimming removed 1 base at V and 5 bases at J, with 16 bases between. The DNA of the CDR3 is TGTGCCAGCAGCTTAGGAGAGGGGCAGGGTCAAGATACGCAGTATTTT. Translation gives CASSLGEGQGQDTQYF. Filled out from reference TRBV7-9 and TRBJ2-3, the complete variable domain reads DTGVSQNPRHKITKRGQNVTFRCDPISEHNRLYWYRQTLGQGPEFLTYFQNEAQLEKSRLLSDRFSAERPKGSFSTLEIQRTEQGDSAMYLCASSLGEGQGQDTQYFGPGTRLTVL.

The chain combines TRBV18 with TRBJ2-3; tentatively, D is TRBD1 (6 bases). Germline CDR1 and CDR2: KGHSH and LQKENI. V lost 3 bases and J 2 bases, leaving 18 bases between the germline ends. The CDR3 loop spans 17 amino acids. CDR3 coding DNA: TGTGCCAGCTCACCCACTAGGACAGCGATATTCACAGATACGCAGTATTTT. Protein sequence: CASSPTRTAIFTDTQYF.

This clonotype was recorded a few times. This chain connects TRBV29-1 to TRBJ1-1; 7 bases line up with TRBD1. Trimming cost V 4 bases and J 12 bases; bases outside gene matches: 5. The CDR3 has 10 residues. CDR1 SQVTM and CDR2 ANQGSEA come from the germline V gene. The CDR3 loop is CSVGQGETFF. CDR3 nucleotide sequence: TGCAGCGTTGGACAGGGTGAGACTTTCTTT.

In this sample, this clonotype turned up a few times. The rearrangement uses TRBV5-4 and TRBJ2-2, with a possible D match to TRBD1 (6 bases). V gave up 2 bases and J gave up 8 bases, with 13 bases separating them. This CDR3 spans 14 amino acids. Germline lookup yields CDR1 SGHNT and CDR2 YYREEE (reference sequence). CDR3 sequence: CASSFGDRLGELFF. The CDR3 nucleotides are TGTGCCAGCAGCTTCGGCGACAGGCTGGGGGAGCTGTTTTTT. Full variable domain (rest looked up from reference TRBV5-4 and TRBJ2-2): ETGVTQSPTHLIKTRGQQVTLRCSSQSGHNTVSWYQQALGQGPQFIFQYYREEENGRGNFPPRFSGLQFPNYSSELNVNALELDDSALYLCASSFGDRLGELFFGEGSRLTVL.